This paragraph reports one T cell receptor (beta chain). Its antigen remains unidentified. This entry comes from a study of OX40 agonist ivuxolimab in advanced cancers. Sequenced by immunoSEQ multiplex PCR; TCRdb stores in-frame clones only, minus some. The sample holds tens of thousands of clones, roughly nine tenths seen once. The CDR3 sequence is 16 residues long. In germline, CDR1 is LNHDA, CDR2 SQIVND (reference sequence). V shed 7 bases, J shed 7 bases, and the junction held 13 bases outside the gene matches. Study findings and constraints: The CD4+ and CD8+ T cells in the blood had expanded clonally by week 6 at 0.1 to 3.0 mg/kg.

The V gene is TRBV19, the J gene TRBJ2-1, with 10 positions matching TRBD1. Material: CD4+ or CD8+ T cells sorted from blood, obtained in a trial of the OX40 agonist ivuxolimab. This TCR derives from an adult with an advanced solid tumor such as melanoma, head and neck, liver or kidney cancer. CDR3: CASTRLGTGALNEQFF. CDR3 DNA: TGTGCCAGTACACGGCTGGGGACAGGGGCCCTGAATGAGCAGTTCTTC.